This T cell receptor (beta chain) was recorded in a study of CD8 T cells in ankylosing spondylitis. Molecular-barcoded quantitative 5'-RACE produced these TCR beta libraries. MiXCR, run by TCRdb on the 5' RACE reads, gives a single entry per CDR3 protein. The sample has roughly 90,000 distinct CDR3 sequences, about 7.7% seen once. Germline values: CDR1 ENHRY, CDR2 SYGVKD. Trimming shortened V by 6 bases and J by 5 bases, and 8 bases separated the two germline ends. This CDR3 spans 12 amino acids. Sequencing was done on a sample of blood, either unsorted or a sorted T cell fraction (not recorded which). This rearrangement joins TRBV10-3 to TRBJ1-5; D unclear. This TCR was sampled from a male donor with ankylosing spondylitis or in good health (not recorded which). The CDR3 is CAISHGDQPQHF. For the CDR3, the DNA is TGTGCCATCAGCCACGGGGATCAGCCCCAGCATTTT.